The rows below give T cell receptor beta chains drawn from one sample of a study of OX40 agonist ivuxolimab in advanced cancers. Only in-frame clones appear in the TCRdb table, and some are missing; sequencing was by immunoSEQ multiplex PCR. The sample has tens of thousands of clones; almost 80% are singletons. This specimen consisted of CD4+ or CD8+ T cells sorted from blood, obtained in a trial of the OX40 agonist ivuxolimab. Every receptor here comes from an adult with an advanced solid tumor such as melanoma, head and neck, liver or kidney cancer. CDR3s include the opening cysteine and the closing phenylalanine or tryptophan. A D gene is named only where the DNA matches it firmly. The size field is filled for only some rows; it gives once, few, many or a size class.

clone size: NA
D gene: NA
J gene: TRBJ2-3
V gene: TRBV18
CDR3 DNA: TGTGCCAGCTCACCTCCCCCCCGGGGCTCCGGATGGGGAGATACGCAGTATTTT
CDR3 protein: CASSPPPRGSGWGDTQYF

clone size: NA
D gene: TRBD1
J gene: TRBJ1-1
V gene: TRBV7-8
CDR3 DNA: TGTGCCAGCAGCCCGACAGGGACCGGGACGGAAGCTTTCTTT
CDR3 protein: CASSPTGTGTEAFF

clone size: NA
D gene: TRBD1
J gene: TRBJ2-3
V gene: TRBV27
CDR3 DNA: TGTGCCAGCAGTTTCTACAGGGGTAGCACAGATACGCAGTATTTT
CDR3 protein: CASSFYRGSTDTQYF

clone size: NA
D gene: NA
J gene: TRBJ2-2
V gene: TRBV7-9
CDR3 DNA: TGTGCCAGCAGCTCCGGGGTACCGAACACCGGGGAGCTGTTTTTT
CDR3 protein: CASSSGVPNTGELFF

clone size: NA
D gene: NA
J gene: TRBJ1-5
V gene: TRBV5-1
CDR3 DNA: TGCGCCAGCAGCTCGGGGGCTGGCAATCAGCCCCAGCATTTT
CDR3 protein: CASSSGAGNQPQHF

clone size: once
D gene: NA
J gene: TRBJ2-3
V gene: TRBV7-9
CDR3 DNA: TGTGCCAGCAGCAGCCGGGGCCCAGATACGCAGTATTTT
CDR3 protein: CASSSRGPDTQYF

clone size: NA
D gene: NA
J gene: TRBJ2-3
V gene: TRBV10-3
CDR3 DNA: TGTGCCATCAGCGGTGAGGGGGGAAGCACAGATACGCAGTATTTT
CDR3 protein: CAISGEGGSTDTQYF

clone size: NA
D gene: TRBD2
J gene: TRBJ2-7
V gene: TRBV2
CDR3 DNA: TGTGCCAGCAGTGAAATCCAACTAGCGGGCGAGCAGTACTTC
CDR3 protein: CASSEIQLAGEQYF

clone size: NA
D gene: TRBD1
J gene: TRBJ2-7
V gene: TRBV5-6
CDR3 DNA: TGTGCCAGCAGCTTGGGTACAGGGGGCTACGAGCAGTACTTC
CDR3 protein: CASSLGTGGYEQYF

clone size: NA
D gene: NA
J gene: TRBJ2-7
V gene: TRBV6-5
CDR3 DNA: TGTGCCAGCAGTTACTCAAGGCCTACCGACGAGCAGTACTTC
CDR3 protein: CASSYSRPTDEQYF

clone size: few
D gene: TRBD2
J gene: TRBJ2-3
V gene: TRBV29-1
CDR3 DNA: TGCAGCGTTGTTGGACTAGCGGGGATCACAGATACGCAGTATTTT
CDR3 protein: CSVVGLAGITDTQYF

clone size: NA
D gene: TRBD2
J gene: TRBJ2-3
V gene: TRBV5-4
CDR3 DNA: TGTGCCAGCACCGGGGGGGGAGCGTATAGCACAGATACGCAGTATTTT
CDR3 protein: CASTGGGAYSTDTQYF

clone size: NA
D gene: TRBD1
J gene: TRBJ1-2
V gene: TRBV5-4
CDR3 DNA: TGTGCCAGCAGCTTGGTGGGGGCAGGGGGCACCTATGGCTACACCTTC
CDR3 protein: CASSLVGAGGTYGYTF

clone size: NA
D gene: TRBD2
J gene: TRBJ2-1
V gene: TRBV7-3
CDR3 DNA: TGTGCCAGCAGCCTAATAGCGGGAGGTGAGCAGTTCTTC
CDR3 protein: CASSLIAGGEQFF

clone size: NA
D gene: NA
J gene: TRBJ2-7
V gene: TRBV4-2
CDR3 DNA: TGTGCCAGCAGCCAACCAAACACTGCGGGACACGGCACCTACGAGCAGTACTTC
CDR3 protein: CASSQPNTAGHGTYEQYF

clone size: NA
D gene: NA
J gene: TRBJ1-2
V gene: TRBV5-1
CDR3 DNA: TGCGCCAGCAGGATCATGGGGGGAGGCTATGGCTACACCTTC
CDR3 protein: CASRIMGGGYGYTF

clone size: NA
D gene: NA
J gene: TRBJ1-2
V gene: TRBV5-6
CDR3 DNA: TGTGCCAGCAGCCCCCCCCAGGAGTACTATGGCTACACCTTC
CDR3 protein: CASSPPQEYYGYTF

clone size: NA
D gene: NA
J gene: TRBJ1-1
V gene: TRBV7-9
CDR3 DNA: TGTGCCAGCAGCTTACAGGGGTACACTGAAGCTTTCTTT
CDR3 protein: CASSLQGYTEAFF

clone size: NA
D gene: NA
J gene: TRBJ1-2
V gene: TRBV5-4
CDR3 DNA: TGTGCCAGCAGCTTTGGGGACTACTATGGCTACACCTTC
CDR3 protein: CASSFGDYYGYTF

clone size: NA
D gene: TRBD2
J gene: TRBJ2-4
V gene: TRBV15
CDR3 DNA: TGTGCCACCAGCAGAACCGGACTAGCGGGGGGGAGAAACATTCAGTACTTC
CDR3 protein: CATSRTGLAGGRNIQYF

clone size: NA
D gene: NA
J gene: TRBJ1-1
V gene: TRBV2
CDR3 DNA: TGTGCCAGCATCGGGGGGAACACTGAAGCTTTCTTT
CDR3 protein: CASIGGNTEAFF

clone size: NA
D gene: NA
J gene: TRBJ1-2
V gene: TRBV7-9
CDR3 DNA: TGTGCCAGCAGCTTAGGACAGGCAAGCTACTATGGCTACACCTTC
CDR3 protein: CASSLGQASYYGYTF